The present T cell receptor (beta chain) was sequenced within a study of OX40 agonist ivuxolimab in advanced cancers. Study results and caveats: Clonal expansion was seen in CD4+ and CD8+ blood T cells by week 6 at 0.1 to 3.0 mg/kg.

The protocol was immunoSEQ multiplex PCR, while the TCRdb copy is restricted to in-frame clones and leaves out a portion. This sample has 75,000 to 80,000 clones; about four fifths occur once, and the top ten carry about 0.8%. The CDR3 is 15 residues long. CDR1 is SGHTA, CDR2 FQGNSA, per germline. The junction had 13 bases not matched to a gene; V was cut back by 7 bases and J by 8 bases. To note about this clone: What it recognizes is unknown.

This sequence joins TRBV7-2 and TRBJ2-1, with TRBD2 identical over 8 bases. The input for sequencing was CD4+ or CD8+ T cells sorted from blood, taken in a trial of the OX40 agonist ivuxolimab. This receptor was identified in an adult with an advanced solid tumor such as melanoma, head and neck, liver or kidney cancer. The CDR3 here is CASNLLGGARDEQFF. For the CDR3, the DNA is TGTGCCAGCAACCTGCTCGGGGGGGCTAGGGATGAGCAGTTCTTC.